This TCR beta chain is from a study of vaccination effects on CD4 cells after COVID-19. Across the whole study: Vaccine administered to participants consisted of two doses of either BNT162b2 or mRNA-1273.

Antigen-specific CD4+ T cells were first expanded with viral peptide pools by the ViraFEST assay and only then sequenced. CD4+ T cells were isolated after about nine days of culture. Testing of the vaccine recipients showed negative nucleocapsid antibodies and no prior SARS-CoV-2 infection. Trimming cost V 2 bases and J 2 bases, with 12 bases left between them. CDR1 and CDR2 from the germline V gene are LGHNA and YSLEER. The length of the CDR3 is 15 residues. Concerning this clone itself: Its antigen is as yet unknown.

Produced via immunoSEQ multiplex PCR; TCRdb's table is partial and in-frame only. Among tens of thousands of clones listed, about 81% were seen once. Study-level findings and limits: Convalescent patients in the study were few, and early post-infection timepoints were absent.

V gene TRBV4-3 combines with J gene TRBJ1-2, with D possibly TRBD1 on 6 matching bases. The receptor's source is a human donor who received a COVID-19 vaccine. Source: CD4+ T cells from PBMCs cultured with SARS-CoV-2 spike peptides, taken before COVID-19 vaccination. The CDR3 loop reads CASSQWVDSNYGYTF. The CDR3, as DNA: TGCGCCAGCAGCCAATGGGTGGACAGCAACTATGGCTACACCTTC.